The 7 T cell receptor beta chains reported below all come from one sample, sequenced in a study of T cell responses to AZD1222 COVID-19 vaccine. Profiling relied on immunoSEQ multiplex PCR, and the TCRdb table lists in-frame clones only, not all of them. The table shows about 49,000 clones, with roughly 80% occurring only once. Sequenced material: peripheral blood, taken on day 0 of MenACWY control vaccination. Receptors originate from an adult in good health.

This clone occurred once. The chain combines TRBV28 with TRBJ2-7; 7 nucleotides line up with TRBD2. The CDR3 runs to 18 residues. V lost 3 bases to trimming and J lost 5 bases; unmatched junction nucleotides: 19. Looked up from germline, CDR1 is MDHEN and CDR2 is SYDVKM. The CDR3 DNA is TGTGCCAGCAGTTTTTGGGCCGTGGCTAGCGGAACACTCGACGAGCAGTACTTC. This translates into CASSFWAVASGTLDEQYF.

The gene calls are TRBV19 and TRBJ2-7, with a tentative D call TRBD1 (6 bases). V was trimmed by 6 bases and J by 5 bases, leaving 14 bases between them. Germline V gene sequence: CDR1 LNHDA, CDR2 SQIVND (reference sequence). This CDR3 comprises 13 residues. The CDR3: CASSGFRGDEQYF. The DNA of the CDR3 is TGTGCCAGTAGCGGATTCAGGGGCGACGAGCAGTACTTC.

This clone is a singleton in its sample. This CDR3 reads CASSQVDMGLLTGELFF. For the CDR3, the DNA is TGCGCCAGCAGCCAAGTGGATATGGGGTTGTTAACCGGGGAGCTGTTTTTT. The rearrangement uses TRBV4-1 and TRBJ2-2; D is ambiguous. V dropped 1 base and J dropped 5 bases, with 17 bases sitting between them. The CDR3 is made up of 17 amino acids. Per the germline V gene, CDR1 is MGHRA and CDR2 is YSYEKL.

The genes are TRBV21-1 and TRBJ2-2; TRBD2 is taken as the D call from the table, unchecked against the DNA. TRBV21-1 is an annotated pseudogene. The CDR3 has 16 residues. In nucleotides, the CDR3 is TGTGCCAGCAGCAACCACCCGGGGGGGAAAGACGGGGAGCTGTTTTTT. Protein: CASSNHPGGKDGELFF.

The chain combines TRBV28 with TRBJ1-6; D is perhaps TRBD1 (5 bases). V lost 3 bases, J lost 10 bases, and 16 bases lay in between. CDR3 size: 15 residues. Germline V gene sequence: CDR1 MDHEN, CDR2 SYDVKM. The DNA for the CDR3 is TGTGCCAGCAGTTTTGGCCCCGGGGGGAGGTCACCCCTCCACTTT. Residues: CASSFGPGGRSPLHF.

The chain combines TRBV5-4 with TRBJ1-2, with 8 bases fitting TRBD1. The V and J ends lost 4 bases and 0 bases, in that order; junction bases with no gene match: 8. Germline V CDR1 and CDR2: SGHNT, YYREEE (reference sequence). The CDR3 length is 16 residues. The DNA of the CDR3 is TGTGCCAGCAGCCCTGCGCCGGGACAGGCTAACTATGGCTACACCTTC. Its protein is CASSPAPGQANYGYTF. The full variable domain, its missing parts supplied by reference TRBV5-4 and TRBJ1-2, is ETGVTQSPTHLIKTRGQQVTLRCSSQSGHNTVSWYQQALGQGPQFIFQYYREEENGRGNFPPRFSGLQFPNYSSELNVNALELDDSALYLCASSPAPGQANYGYTFGSGTRLTVV.

The J gene is TRBJ2-3, the V gene TRBV18, with a weak D call TRBD2 (6 bases). The CDR3 totals 13 residues. Germline V lookup: CDR1 KGHSH, CDR2 LQKENI. The germline V and J ends were trimmed by 3 bases and 4 bases, with 8 bases remaining between them. CDR3 DNA: TGTGCCAGCTCACCTCGGGGGTCAGATACGCAGTATTTT. It is translated as CASSPRGSDTQYF.